The 14 T cell receptor beta chains reported below all come from one sample, sequenced in a study of regulatory dendritic cells for organ transplantation. The data were produced by immunoSEQ multiplex PCR, yet TCRdb's version contains in-frame clones alone and is incomplete. This table holds fewer than 40,000 clones, 75% to 95% found once. The source material was naive CD8+ T cells from blood. The sample's subset: CD45RA+ naive T cells. These receptors were taken from a human donor in good health.

This chain connects TRBV25-1 to TRBJ2-1; no clear D gene. CDR3 length: 15 amino acids. The germline V gene encodes CDR1 MGHDK and CDR2 SYGVNS. Trimming stripped 3 bases from V and 3 bases from J, with 12 bases between. The CDR3 nucleotides read TGTGCCAGCAGTGACGGGCTAACCTTCTACAATGAGCAGTTCTTC. Protein sequence: CASSDGLTFYNEQFF. Using reference TRBV25-1 and TRBJ2-1 for the parts outside the CDR3, the full variable domain is EADIYQTPRYLVIGTGKKITLECSQTMGHDKMYWYQQDPGMELHLIHYSYGVNSTEKGDLSSESTVSRIRTEHFPLTLESARPSHTSQYLCASSDGLTFYNEQFFGPGTRLTVL.

This clone was seen once. The chain combines TRBV7-9 with TRBJ1-1; D is undetermined. Trimming removed 8 bases from V and 1 base from J, with 14 bases in between. Germline values: CDR1 SEHNR, CDR2 FQNEAQ (reference sequence). The CDR3 runs to 14 residues. DNA of the CDR3: TGTGCCAGCGGGGTTCCAACCTCGAACACTGAAGCTTTCTTT. It encodes CASGVPTSNTEAFF. The variable domain in full, with the rest retrieved from reference TRBV7-9 and TRBJ1-1, is DTGVSQNPRHKITKRGQNVTFRCDPISEHNRLYWYRQTLGQGPEFLTYFQNEAQLEKSRLLSDRFSAERPKGSFSTLEIQRTEQGDSAMYLCASGVPTSNTEAFFGQGTRLTVV.

A note on this clone: Other DNA sequences from this sample encode an identical CDR3 as well. This chain connects TRBV4-1 to TRBJ2-7, with D perhaps matching TRBD1 or TRBD2 (5 bases each). In germline, CDR1 is MGHRA, CDR2 YSYEKL. The CDR3 extends over 19 amino acids. V was trimmed by 0 bases and J by 3 bases, leaving 24 bases between them. The DNA of the CDR3 is TGCGCCAGCAGCCAAGAACTAGACCGGGGCCGTAAAACTTACTACGAGCAGTACTTC. Residues: CASSQELDRGRKTYYEQYF.

The CDR3 DNA is TGTGCCAGCAGCGAGGGGACAGGGGACTATGGCTACACCTTC. Translating it yields CASSEGTGDYGYTF. The chain carries TRBV5-5 and TRBJ1-2; 10 bases are shared with TRBD1. The CDR3 sequence is 14 residues long. With 4 bases clipped from V and 3 bases from J, the junction kept 3 bases outside the gene matches. Germline V lookup: CDR1 SGHKS, CDR2 YYEKEE (reference sequence).

V gene TRBV29-1 combines with J gene TRBJ2-1; possible D gene TRBD1, 6 bases. V was shortened by 1 base and J by 8 bases, with 12 bases between the two germline ends. The CDR3 totals 13 residues. Germline V lookup: CDR1 SQVTM, CDR2 ANQGSEA. Here the CDR3 reads CSVEADGTYEQFF. CDR3 coding DNA: TGCAGCGTTGAAGCAGATGGGACATATGAGCAGTTCTTC.

The V call is TRBV10-3, the J call TRBJ1-2; D not certain. V gave up 2 bases and J gave up 5 bases, with 21 bases separating them. This CDR3 is 17 amino acids long. The germline V gene encodes CDR1 ENHRY and CDR2 SYGVKD. This chain's CDR3 is CAISEPDSGAVIYGYTF. As DNA, the CDR3 is TGTGCCATCAGTGAGCCCGACTCCGGCGCGGTCATATATGGCTACACCTTC.

The V call is TRBV28, the J call TRBJ2-3, with 8 nucleotides matching TRBD2. CDR3 length: 12 residues. With V trimmed by 5 bases and J by 12 bases, 7 bases remained unmatched. CDR1 is MDHEN, CDR2 SYDVKM, per germline. The CDR3 DNA reads as TGTGCCAGCAGTGGGCCCGGGACTAGTCAGTATTTT. Translated: CASSGPGTSQYF.

This clone appeared a single time. The chain has TRBV6-5 and TRBJ2-1; 9 bases line up with TRBD2. Trimming took 1 base from V and 4 from J; bases not matched to a gene: 5. The CDR3 spans 16 residues. CDR1 is MNHEY and CDR2 is SVGAGI in the germline V gene. Written as DNA, the CDR3 is TGTGCCAGCAGTTACTTGGGCGGGGGGGTTTACAATGAGCAGTTCTTC. Translating gives CASSYLGGGVYNEQFF.

The CDR3 reads CASSVERGGIGNTIYF. The CDR3 nucleotides read TGTGCCAGCAGCGTAGAACGGGGCGGGATAGGAAACACCATATATTTT. The chain is built from TRBV9 and TRBJ1-3, with a tentative D call TRBD1 (5 bases). Germline CDR1 SGDLS, CDR2 YYNGEE. V dropped 0 bases and J dropped 4 bases, with 14 bases sitting between them. The CDR3 consists of 16 residues.

The rearrangement links TRBV9 to TRBJ1-1, with D maybe TRBD1 (5 bases). In germline, CDR1 is SGDLS, CDR2 YYNGEE. CDR3 length: 13 amino acids. Between the trimmed V and J ends, which lost 0 bases and 5 bases, there was a span of 8 bases. The CDR3: CASSVEGETEAFF. The CDR3 bases are TGTGCCAGCAGCGTAGAAGGGGAAACTGAAGCTTTCTTT.

This chain links TRBV11-2 with TRBJ1-4; D ambiguous. The CDR3 sequence is 13 residues long. Trimming stripped 2 bases from V and 12 bases from J, with 13 bases between. Per the germline V gene, CDR1 is SGHAT and CDR2 is FQNNGV. CDR3 amino acids: CASSLTKSRELFF. DNA for the CDR3: TGTGCCAGCAGCTTAACGAAGTCGCGCGAACTGTTTTTT. Full variable domain (missing parts from reference TRBV11-2 and TRBJ1-4): EAGVAQSPRYKIIEKRQSVAFWCNPISGHATLYWYQQILGQGPKLLIQFQNNGVVDDSQLPKDRFSAERLKGVDSTLKIQPAKLEDSAVYLCASSLTKSRELFFGSGTQLSVL.

V and J are TRBV4-3 and TRBJ2-1; the D is unclear. This CDR3 is 14 amino acids long. Germline V lookup: CDR1 LGHNA, CDR2 YSLEER. V shed 0 bases and J shed 9 bases, with 12 bases lying between them. Here the CDR3 DNA reads TGCGCCAGCAGCCAAGATTTAGTGGATGGTGAGCAGTTCTTC. Residues: CASSQDLVDGEQFF.

The V call is TRBV9, the J call TRBJ2-7, with D perhaps matching TRBD1 (6 bases). Trimming cost V 1 base and J 2 bases, with 10 bases left between them. From germline, CDR1 is SGDLS and CDR2 YYNGEE. The CDR3 is 14 residues long. CDR3 bases: TGTGCCAGCAGCGTAAGGGACACAGCCTACGAGCAGTACTTC. It yields the protein CASSVRDTAYEQYF.

The chain uses TRBV4-3 and TRBJ2-1; weak D call: TRBD2 (5 bases). The length of the CDR3 is 18 residues. In germline, CDR1 is LGHNA, CDR2 YSLEER. V gave up 4 bases and J gave up 0 bases, with 19 bases separating them. CDR3 sequence reads: CASSRKLVTTPSYNEQFF. DNA for the CDR3: TGCGCCAGCAGCCGGAAACTAGTCACTACCCCCTCCTACAATGAGCAGTTCTTC.